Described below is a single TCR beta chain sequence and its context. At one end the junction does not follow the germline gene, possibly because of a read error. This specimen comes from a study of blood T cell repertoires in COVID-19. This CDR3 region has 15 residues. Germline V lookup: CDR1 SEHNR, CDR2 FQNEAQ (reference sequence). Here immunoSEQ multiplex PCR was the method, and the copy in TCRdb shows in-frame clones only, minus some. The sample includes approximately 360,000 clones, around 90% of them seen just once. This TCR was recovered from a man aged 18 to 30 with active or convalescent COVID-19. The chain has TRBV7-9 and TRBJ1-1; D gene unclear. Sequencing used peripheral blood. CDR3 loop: CASSLAETWNTEAFF. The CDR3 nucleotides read TGTGCCAGCAGCCTAGCTGAGACATGGAACACTGAAGCTTTCTTT.